The 15 T cell receptor beta chains below were found in one sample sequenced in a study of identifying expanded T cells in peripheral blood. Here immunoSEQ multiplex PCR was the method, and the copy in TCRdb shows in-frame clones only, minus some. Of more than 80,000 clones in the sample, around 89% are singletons; the top ten hold 3% to 4%. Sequenced material: blood. These receptor sequences come from a person between 18 and 75 years old in good health.

J is TRBJ2-7 and V is TRBV5-6; possible D gene TRBD2, 6 bases. Germline CDR1 is SGHDT and CDR2 is YYEEEE. Trimming stripped 4 bases from V and 0 bases from J, with 17 bases between. This CDR3 has 16 residues. CDR3 DNA sequence: TGTGCCAGCAGCCTTGAACTTGGGACTGGCTCCTACGAGCAGTACTTC. Amino acid sequence: CASSLELGTGSYEQYF.

The chain carries TRBV30 and TRBJ1-1; D unclear. The length of the CDR3 is 12 residues. The V and J ends lost 8 bases and 1 base respectively, with 11 bases between them. Per the germline V gene, CDR1 is GTSNPN and CDR2 is SVGIG (reference sequence). CDR3 residues: CARGSSNTEAFF. The CDR3 bases are TGTGCCCGCGGGTCCTCGAACACTGAAGCTTTCTTT.

The V and J genes are TRBV5-4 and TRBJ2-7; D unresolved. The CDR3 extends over 13 amino acids. With 4 bases removed from V and 6 bases from J, the gap between germline ends came to 14 bases. Germline V gives CDR1 SGHNT, CDR2 YYREEE (reference sequence). As DNA, the CDR3 is TGTGCCAGCAGCCACCCGGAGCTTTCCGAGCAGTACTTC. Translated, it gives CASSHPELSEQYF. Using reference TRBV5-4 and TRBJ2-7 for the parts outside the CDR3, the full variable domain is ETGVTQSPTHLIKTRGQQVTLRCSSQSGHNTVSWYQQALGQGPQFIFQYYREEENGRGNFPPRFSGLQFPNYSSELNVNALELDDSALYLCASSHPELSEQYFGPGTRLTVT.

The chain employs TRBV4-1 and TRBJ1-1; D gene uncertain. The CDR3 covers 16 residues. In germline, CDR1 is MGHRA, CDR2 YSYEKL. The V end lost 0 bases, the J end lost 5 bases, and 16 bases lay between the germline ends. In DNA, the CDR3 is TGCGCCAGCAGCCAAGAAGGTAGGGCCCTGACGACTGAAGCTTTCTTT. It yields the protein CASSQEGRALTTEAFF.

The chain is built from TRBV5-1 and TRBJ2-7; D is perhaps TRBD2 (5 bases). The CDR3 is 16 residues long. Trimming removed 0 bases at V and 0 bases at J, with 13 bases between. Germline CDR1 SGHRS, CDR2 YFSETQ. In DNA form, the CDR3 reads TGCGCCAGCAGCTTGGCCTCTGCGGGTAGCTCCTACGAGCAGTACTTC. This gives the protein CASSLASAGSSYEQYF. The full variable domain, with the rest looked up from reference TRBV5-1 and TRBJ2-7, is KAGVTQTPRYLIKTRGQQVTLSCSPISGHRSVSWYQQTPGQGLQFLFEYFSETQRNKGNFPGRFSGRQFSNSRSEMNVSTLELGDSALYLCASSLASAGSSYEQYFGPGTRLTVT.

The chain recombines TRBV7-3 with TRBJ2-1; TRBD1 matches 8 bases. The CDR3 spans 15 residues. V lost 5 bases, J lost 1 base, and 4 bases stayed unmatched. Germline-derived CDR1 and CDR2 are SGHTA and FQGTGA. CDR3 DNA: TGTGCCAGCAGCCTCGACAGGGGATCCTACAATGAGCAGTTCTTC. Amino acids: CASSLDRGSYNEQFF.

The V and J genes are TRBV9 and TRBJ2-5, with D maybe TRBD2 (5 bases). Germline CDR1 and CDR2: SGDLS and YYNGEE. Trimming pared 0 bases from V and 0 bases from J, leaving 6 bases between. The CDR3 runs 14 residues. CDR3 bases: TGTGCCAGCAGCGTAGCGGGGAACCAAGAGACCCAGTACTTC. The encoded protein is CASSVAGNQETQYF.

The chain uses TRBV5-1 and TRBJ2-3, with D perhaps TRBD1 (5 bases). The germline V gene has CDR1 SGHRS and CDR2 YFSETQ. This CDR3 spans 16 amino acids. V gave up 3 bases and J gave up 3 bases, with 17 bases separating them. The CDR3 sequence: CASSSTVLARTDTQYF. CDR3 sequence (DNA): TGCGCCAGCAGCTCGACAGTATTAGCTAGGACAGATACGCAGTATTTT.

The J gene is TRBJ1-1, the V gene TRBV13, with a tentative D call TRBD1 (6 bases). The CDR3 runs 15 residues. V dropped 1 base and J dropped 4 bases, with 13 bases sitting between them. Germline CDR1 PRHDT, CDR2 FYEKMQ (reference sequence). The DNA for the CDR3 is TGTGCCAGCAGCTTAGCTGGCAGGGGCTTCACTGAAGCTTTCTTT. Its translation is CASSLAGRGFTEAFF. Combining the CDR3 with reference TRBV13 and TRBJ1-1 gives the whole variable domain AAGVIQSPRHLIKEKRETATLKCYPIPRHDTVYWYQQGPGQDPQFLISFYEKMQSDKGSIPDRFSAQQFSDYHSELNMSSLELGDSALYFCASSLAGRGFTEAFFGQGTRLTVV.

This chain connects TRBV5-1 to TRBJ2-6; TRBD2 aligns across 11 bases. The V gene's germline CDR1 is SGHRS and CDR2 YFSETQ. Trimming at V came to 3 bases and at J to 0 bases, leaving 8 bases not matched to a gene. This CDR3 has 19 residues. CDR3 sequence (DNA): TGCGCCAGCAGCTCCTCGACTAGCGGGGACTTCTCTGGGGCCAACGTCCTGACTTTC. This encodes CASSSSTSGDFSGANVLTF. Looking up the rest from reference TRBV5-1 and TRBJ2-6 gives the full variable domain: KAGVTQTPRYLIKTRGQQVTLSCSPISGHRSVSWYQQTPGQGLQFLFEYFSETQRNKGNFPGRFSGRQFSNSRSEMNVSTLELGDSALYLCASSSSTSGDFSGANVLTFGAGSRLTVL.

V usage is TRBV28 and J usage is TRBJ1-5; 7 positions match TRBD1. Trimming removed 5 bases from V and 0 bases from J; junction bases left unmatched: 4. Germline V gives CDR1 MDHEN, CDR2 SYDVKM. There are 15 residues in the CDR3. The CDR3, as DNA: TGTGCCAGCAGTCCACCAGGGGGTAGCAATCAGCCCCAGCATTTT. Translation: CASSPPGGSNQPQHF.

V gene TRBV5-6 combines with J gene TRBJ1-2; TRBD1 agrees at 7 bases. The CDR3 is 14 residues long. Germline values: CDR1 SGHDT, CDR2 YYEEEE. The V segment lost 2 bases and the J segment 5 bases; nucleotides outside the gene matches: 6. The CDR3 spells CASSFRQGPYGYTF. The DNA of the CDR3 is TGTGCCAGCAGCTTTCGACAGGGTCCTTATGGCTACACCTTC.

This chain joins TRBV5-1 and TRBJ1-1; the D is unclear. CDR1 and CDR2 (germline): SGHRS, YFSETQ. The CDR3 sequence is 13 residues long. Trimming took off 5 bases at V and 6 bases at J, with 14 bases between the two ends. The CDR3 spells CASRLTSLAEAFF. In nucleotides, the CDR3 is TGCGCCAGCAGGTTGACGTCGCTAGCTGAAGCTTTCTTT.

The gene calls are TRBV7-3 and TRBJ1-6; 9 nucleotides align to TRBD1. In germline, CDR1 is SGHTA, CDR2 FQGTGA. The CDR3 is made up of 14 amino acids. V lost 5 bases to trimming and J lost 9 bases; unmatched junction nucleotides: 5. The DNA for the CDR3 is TGTGCCAGCAGCCAGGGACAGGGTACTTCACCCCTCCACTTT. It yields the protein CASSQGQGTSPLHF. Based on the CDR3 plus reference TRBV7-3 and TRBJ1-6, the full variable domain is GAGVSQTPSNKVTEKGKYVELRCDPISGHTALYWYRQSLGQGPEFLIYFQGTGAADDSGLPNDRFFAVRPEGSVSTLKIQRTERGDSAVYLCASSQGQGTSPLHFGNGTRLTVT.

The chain employs TRBV2 and TRBJ1-5; the match to TRBD1 covers 7 bases. Germline values: CDR1 SNHLY, CDR2 FYNNEI. The CDR3 sequence is 13 residues long. With 8 bases clipped from V and 5 bases from J, the junction kept 6 bases outside the gene matches. This CDR3 is CASDWDSHQPQHF. Written as DNA, the CDR3 is TGTGCCAGCGACTGGGACAGCCATCAGCCCCAGCATTTT. Combining the CDR3 with reference TRBV2 and TRBJ1-5 gives the whole variable domain EPEVTQTPSHQVTQMGQEVILRCVPISNHLYFYWYRQILGQKVEFLVSFYNNEISEKSEIFDDQFSVERPDGSNFTLKIRSTKLEDSAMYFCASDWDSHQPQHFGDGTRLSIL.